The clone carrying this T cell receptor (beta chain) was picked up many times. The antigen is undetermined. The CDR3 totals 13 residues. Unmatched junction bases numbered 10, after V lost 7 bases and J lost 8 bases. RNA transcripts provided the source from which TCR beta CDR3 regions were amplified. The HTBI set primed first-round TCR CDR3 RT-PCR. TCRdb re-analysed the multiplex PCR reads in MiXCR, keeping a single row per CDR3 protein. The repertoire has 650,000 to 750,000 distinct CDR3 sequences, 13% to 15% of them found once; the top ten carry roughly 10%. The authors deemed Graves' hyperthyroidism stable absent ophthalmopathy progression within 18 months. A patient was excluded if there was uncontrolled infection, other autoimmune disease, pregnancy or lactation. These data are taken from a study of T cells in Graves' hyperthyroidism and ophthalmopathy. Findings and caveats of the study: Patients with ophthalmopathy were separated from those with stable hyperthyroidism by a 13 V-J model.

The rearrangement joins TRBV12-3 or TRBV12-4 to TRBJ1-2; 7 bases map to TRBD1. The receptor comes from a woman under 30 with Graves' hyperthyroidism. The material sequenced was blood. The CDR3 protein is CASTPRQGGGYTF. DNA for the CDR3: TGTGCCAGCACACCGAGGCAGGGGGGAGGCTACACCTTC.